This T cell receptor (beta chain) was observed in a study of cytomegalovirus exposure and HLA in healthy donors. Use of 60 Vbeta and 13 Jbeta primers characterized the PCR. Assay used: immunoSEQ multiplex PCR; TCRdb lists only in-frame clones, some missing. The table includes over 100,000 clones, under 85% detected once. In its sample, this clone was seen a few times. Antigen specificity is unknown. Whole-study results and caveats: CMV serostatus alone was available as immune exposure information.

Participants comprised healthy donors of bone marrow. This CDR3 is 18 amino acids long. CDR1 is SGHDT, CDR2 YYEEEE, per germline. Deletions cut 5 bases from V and 0 bases from J, with 20 bases between. The receptor was derived from a woman between 50 and 59 years old in good health and CMV-seropositive. Sequencing input: PBMCs. This chain connects TRBV5-6 to TRBJ1-4, with D possibly being TRBD1 (6 bases). CDR3 coding DNA: TGTGCCAGCAGTTTGATACAGGGTAGGCGGGCAACTAATGAAAAACTGTTTTTT. It encodes CASSLIQGRRATNEKLFF.